This TCR beta chain appears in the sequencing data of a study of beta chain features in type 1 diabetes. Study-wide results and limits: Insertion counts at VDJ junctions were lower in type 1 diabetes patients, who also showed more deletions there.

Of note for this clone: Its specificity is unknown.

The whole isolated RNA underwent reverse transcription, so sequencing captured expressed TCRB transcripts. Profiled with immunoSEQ multiplex PCR; TCRdb holds only in-frame clones, not every one. The table has about 290,000 clones, 8% seen once. This TCR was sampled from a woman in her late teens or twenties in good health. Material for sequencing was central memory CD4+ T cells from blood.

As DNA, the CDR3 is TGTGCCAGCAGCCCCCCCGTCCGAAACCCCATCTATGGCTACACCTTC. It translates to CASSPPVRNPIYGYTF. The rearrangement uses TRBV7-9 and TRBJ1-2; D remains ambiguous. The V and J ends lost 5 bases and 4 bases respectively, with 20 bases between them. CDR3 length: 16 amino acids. Germline V gene lookup returns CDR1 SEHNR and CDR2 FQNEAQ (reference sequence).